This T cell receptor beta chain was recorded in a study of OX40 agonist ivuxolimab in advanced cancers. In the study overall: The dose-escalation group included hepatocellular carcinoma, melanoma, renal cell carcinoma and head and neck cancer. Patients were 65% to 85% male with ages roughly 20 to 85, mean approximately 55. Study-level results: Among some nonresponders, normalized T-cell clonal expansion was also low.

This clone appeared a few times. As yet, its antigen is unknown. This CDR3 has 15 amino acids. V lost 4 bases and J 0 bases, leaving 11 bases between the germline ends. Per the germline V gene, CDR1 is SGHRS and CDR2 is YFSETQ. Repertoires were generated with immunoSEQ multiplex PCR, while TCRdb's copy carries only in-frame clones and drops some. The repertoire holds 53,000 or so clones, with about nine tenths as singletons. Autoimmune disease history or systemic immunosuppression barred patients. The specimen comprised CD4+ or CD8+ T cells sorted from blood, sampled in a trial of the OX40 agonist ivuxolimab. The receptor's source is an adult with an advanced solid tumor such as melanoma, head and neck, liver or kidney cancer. The chain carries TRBV5-1 and TRBJ1-5, with no clear D. The chain's CDR3 is CASSPDGNSNQPQHF. The CDR3 nucleotides read TGCGCCAGCAGCCCCGATGGTAATAGCAATCAGCCCCAGCATTTT. Full variable domain (outside the CDR3, taken from reference TRBV5-1 and TRBJ1-5): KAGVTQTPRYLIKTRGQQVTLSCSPISGHRSVSWYQQTPGQGLQFLFEYFSETQRNKGNFPGRFSGRQFSNSRSEMNVSTLELGDSALYLCASSPDGNSNQPQHFGDGTRLSIL.